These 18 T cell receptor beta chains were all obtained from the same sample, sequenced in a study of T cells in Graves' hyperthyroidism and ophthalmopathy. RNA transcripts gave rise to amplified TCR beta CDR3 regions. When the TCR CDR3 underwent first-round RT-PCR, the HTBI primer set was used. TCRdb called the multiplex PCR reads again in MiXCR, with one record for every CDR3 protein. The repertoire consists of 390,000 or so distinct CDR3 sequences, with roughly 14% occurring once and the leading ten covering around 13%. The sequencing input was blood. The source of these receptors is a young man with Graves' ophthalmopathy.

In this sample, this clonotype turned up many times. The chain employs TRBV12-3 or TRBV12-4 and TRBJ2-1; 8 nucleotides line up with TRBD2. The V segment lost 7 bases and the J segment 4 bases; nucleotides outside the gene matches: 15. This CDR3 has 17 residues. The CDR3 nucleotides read TGTGCCAGCACCGGGGGGGCAGGGGCCTTGGGTTACAATGAGCAGTTCTTC. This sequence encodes CASTGGAGALGYNEQFF.

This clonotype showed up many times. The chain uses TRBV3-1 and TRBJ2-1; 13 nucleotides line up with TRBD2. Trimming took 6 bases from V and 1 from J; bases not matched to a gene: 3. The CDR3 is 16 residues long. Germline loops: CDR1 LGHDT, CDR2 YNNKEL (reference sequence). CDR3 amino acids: CASRGLAGVSYNEQFF. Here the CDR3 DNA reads TGTGCCAGCAGAGGACTAGCGGGAGTTTCCTACAATGAGCAGTTCTTC.

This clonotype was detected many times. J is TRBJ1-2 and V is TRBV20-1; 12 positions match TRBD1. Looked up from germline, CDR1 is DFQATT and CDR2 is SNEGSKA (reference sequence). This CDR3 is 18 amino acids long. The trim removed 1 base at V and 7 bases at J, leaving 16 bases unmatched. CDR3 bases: TGCAGTGCTAGAGCCAATCAGGGACAGGGGGCATATGGATCTGGCTACACCTTC. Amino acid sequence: CSARANQGQGAYGSGYTF.

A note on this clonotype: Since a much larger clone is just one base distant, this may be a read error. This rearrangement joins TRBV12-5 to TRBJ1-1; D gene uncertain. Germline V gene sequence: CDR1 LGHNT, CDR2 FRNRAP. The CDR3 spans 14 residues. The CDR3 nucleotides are TGTGCTAGTGGTTTGTATTTGGGTATTACTGAAGCTCTCTTT. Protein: CASGLYLGITEALF.

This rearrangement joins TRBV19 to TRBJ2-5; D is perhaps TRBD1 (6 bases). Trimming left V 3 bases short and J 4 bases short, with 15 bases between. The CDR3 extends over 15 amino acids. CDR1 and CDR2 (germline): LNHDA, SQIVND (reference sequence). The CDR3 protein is CASSIQSLRGETQYF. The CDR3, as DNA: TGTGCCAGTAGTATCCAAAGCCTCAGGGGAGAGACCCAGTACTTC.

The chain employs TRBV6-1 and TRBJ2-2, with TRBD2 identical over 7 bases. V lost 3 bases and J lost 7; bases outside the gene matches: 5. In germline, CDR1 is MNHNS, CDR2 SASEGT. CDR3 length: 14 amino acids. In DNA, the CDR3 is TGTGCCAGCAGTGAGAAGGGGAGGGGCGGGGAGCTGTTTTTT. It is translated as CASSEKGRGGELFF.

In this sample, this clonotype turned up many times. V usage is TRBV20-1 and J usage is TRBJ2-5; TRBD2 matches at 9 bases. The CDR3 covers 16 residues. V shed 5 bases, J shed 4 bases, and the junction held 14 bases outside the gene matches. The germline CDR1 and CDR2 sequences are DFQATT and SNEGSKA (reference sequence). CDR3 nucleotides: TGCAGTGCTCCCGGGAGGAGGCTAGCGGGACCAGAGACCCAGTACTTC. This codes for CSAPGRRLAGPETQYF.

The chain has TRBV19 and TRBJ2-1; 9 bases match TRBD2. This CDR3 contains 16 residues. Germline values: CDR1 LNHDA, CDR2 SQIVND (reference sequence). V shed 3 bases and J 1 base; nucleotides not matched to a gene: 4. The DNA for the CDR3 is TGTGCCAGTAGTATGTGGGCGGGGGGGTCCTACAATGAGCAGTTCTTC. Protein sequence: CASSMWAGGSYNEQFF.

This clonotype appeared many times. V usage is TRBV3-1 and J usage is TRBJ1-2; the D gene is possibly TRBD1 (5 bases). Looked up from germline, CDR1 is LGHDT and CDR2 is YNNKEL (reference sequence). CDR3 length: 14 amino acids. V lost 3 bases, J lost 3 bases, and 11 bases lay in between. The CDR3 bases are TGTGCCAGCAGCCACCCGCCGGGGGACTATGGCTACACCTTC. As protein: CASSHPPGDYGYTF.

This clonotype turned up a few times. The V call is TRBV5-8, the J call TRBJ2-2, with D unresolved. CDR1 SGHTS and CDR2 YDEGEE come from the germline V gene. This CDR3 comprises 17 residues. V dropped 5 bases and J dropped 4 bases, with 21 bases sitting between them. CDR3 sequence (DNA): TGTGCCAGCAGTCAGAGAACACGGAACTCCTTCACCGGGGAGCTGTTTTTT. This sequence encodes CASSQRTRNSFTGELFF.

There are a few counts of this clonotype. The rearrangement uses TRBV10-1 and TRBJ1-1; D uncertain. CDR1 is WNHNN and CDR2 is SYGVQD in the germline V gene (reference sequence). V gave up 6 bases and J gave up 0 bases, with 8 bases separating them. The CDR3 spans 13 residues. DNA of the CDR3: TGCGCCAGCAGAGAGGTTATGAACACTGAAGCTTTCTTT. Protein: CASREVMNTEAFF.

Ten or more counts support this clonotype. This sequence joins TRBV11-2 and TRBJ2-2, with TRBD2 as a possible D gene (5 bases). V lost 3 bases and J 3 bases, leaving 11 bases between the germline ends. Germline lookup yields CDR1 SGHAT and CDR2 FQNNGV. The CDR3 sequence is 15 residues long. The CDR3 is CASSFSEWDTGELFF. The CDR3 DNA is TGTGCCAGCAGCTTTAGCGAATGGGACACCGGGGAGCTGTTTTTT.

The CDR3 DNA reads TGTGCCAGCAGTTTATACCCCGGACAGGGGGCAGCTGGGGCCAACGTCCTGACTTTC. Translated: CASSLYPGQGAAGANVLTF. The J gene is TRBJ2-6, the V gene TRBV12-3 or TRBV12-4; TRBD1 aligns across 11 bases. Trimming took 2 bases from V and 2 from J; bases not matched to a gene: 8. The CDR3 is 19 amino acids.

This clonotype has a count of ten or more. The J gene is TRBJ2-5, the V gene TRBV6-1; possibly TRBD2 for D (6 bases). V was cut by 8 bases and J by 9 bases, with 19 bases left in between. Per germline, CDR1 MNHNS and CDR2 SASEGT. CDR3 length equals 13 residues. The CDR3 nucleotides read TGTGCCAGCGGGGTGGGGCAATGGGGGGCCCAGTACTTC. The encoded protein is CASGVGQWGAQYF.

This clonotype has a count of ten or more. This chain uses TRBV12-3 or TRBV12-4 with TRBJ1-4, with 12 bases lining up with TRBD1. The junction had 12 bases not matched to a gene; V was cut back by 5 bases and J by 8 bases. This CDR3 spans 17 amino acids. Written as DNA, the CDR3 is TGTGCCAGCAGTCTGCCGGGGGGACAGGGGGCCGGGGAAAAACTGTTTTTT. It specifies CASSLPGGQGAGEKLFF.

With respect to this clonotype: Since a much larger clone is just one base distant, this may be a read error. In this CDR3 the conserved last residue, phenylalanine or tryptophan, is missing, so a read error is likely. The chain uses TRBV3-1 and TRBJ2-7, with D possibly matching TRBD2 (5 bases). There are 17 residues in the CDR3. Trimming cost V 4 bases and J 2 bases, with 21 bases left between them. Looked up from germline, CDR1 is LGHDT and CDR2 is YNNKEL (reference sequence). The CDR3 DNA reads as TGTGCCAGCAGCCTAAGGGATGGAGGCAACGGTCCCTACGAGCAGTACCTC. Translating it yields CASSLRDGGNGPYEQYL.

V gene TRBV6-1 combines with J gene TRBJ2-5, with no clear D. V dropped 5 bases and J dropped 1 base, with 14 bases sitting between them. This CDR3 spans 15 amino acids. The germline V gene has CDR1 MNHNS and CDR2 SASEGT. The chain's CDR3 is CASSLPAQLQETQYF. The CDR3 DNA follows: TGTGCCAGCAGTCTTCCGGCGCAGCTCCAAGAGACCCAGTACTTC.

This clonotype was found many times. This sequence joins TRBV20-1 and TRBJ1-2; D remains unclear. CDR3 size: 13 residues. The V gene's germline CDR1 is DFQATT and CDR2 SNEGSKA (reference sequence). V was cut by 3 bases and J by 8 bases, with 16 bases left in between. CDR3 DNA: TGCAGTGCTAGTCCCCCCTACTTGGCCGGCTACACCTTC. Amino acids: CSASPPYLAGYTF.